The clone carrying this T cell receptor (beta chain) has at least ten counts. This entry belongs to a study of neurological immune-mediated disorders. The time point denotes: technical triplicate 2. The team produced cDNA through 5'RACE using 10-nucleotide random UMIs. TCRdb reprocessed the 5' RACE reads via MiXCR and lists one record per CDR3 protein. The sample has more than 50,000 distinct CDR3 sequences, 20% to 30% seen once. The CDR3 contains 13 residues. Unmatched junction bases numbered 6, after V lost 5 bases and J lost 7 bases. The source is a man in his sixties with HTLV-1-associated myelopathy (HAM/TSP). The sequenced sample consisted of PBMCs. The rearrangement uses TRBV12-3 or TRBV12-4 and TRBJ1-2; the match to TRBD1 covers 8 bases. CDR3 loop: CASSRQGRSGYTF. The CDR3 nucleotides read TGTGCCAGCAGTCGACAGGGGAGGAGTGGCTACACCTTC.